Described below is a single T cell receptor (beta chain) sequence and its context. This sample was included in a study of shared clonotypes between healthy human individuals. Germline CDR1 is GTSNPN and CDR2 is SVGIG (reference sequence). This CDR3 spans 13 amino acids. V was shortened by 2 bases and J by 5 bases, with 7 bases between the two germline ends. As processed by the authors: Filtering of immunoSEQ junctional sequences could not match full-length read filtering. Here immunoSEQ multiplex PCR was the method, and the copy in TCRdb shows in-frame clones only, minus some. V and J calls and clone size are given by that table; D and trimming were obtained from the DNA. This sample has around 510,000 clones, with roughly 79% found just once.

The sequenced sample was PBMCs. The receptor comes from a woman aged 40-49 years in good health. Some clones in this sample may be carry-over from other donors' samples. This chain connects TRBV30 to TRBJ1-6; unclear D gene. The CDR3 sequence is CAWSPGDNSPLHF. The DNA for the CDR3 is TGTGCCTGGAGTCCCGGCGATAATTCACCCCTCCACTTT.